This T cell receptor beta chain came from a study of T cells in Graves' hyperthyroidism and ophthalmopathy. Amplified regions were TCR beta CDR3 sequences from RNA transcripts. Primed by the HTBI set, a first-round RT-PCR was run on the TCR CDR3. A single record per CDR3 protein comes from TCRdb applying MiXCR to the multiplex PCR reads. The data show about 500,000 distinct CDR3 sequences, 46% seen once. This clonotype has a single count. Sequencing input: peripheral blood or thyroid tissue (not recorded which). This receptor was obtained from an adult woman with Graves' disease, either hyperthyroidism or ophthalmopathy (not recorded which).

The CDR3 DNA reads as TGTGCCAGCAGTTCGGGACGACTGGGGGCTTTCTTT. Amino acid sequence: CASSSGRLGAFF. The J gene is TRBJ1-1, the V gene TRBV12-3 or TRBV12-4, with D possibly being TRBD1 (5 bases). CDR3 length equals 12 residues. Trimming took 4 bases from V and 11 from J, leaving 14 bases between them.